Listed here are 12 T cell receptor beta chains from one sample, sequenced in a study of shared clonotypes between healthy human individuals. In the naive CD8 group, cells lacked CD45RO and were positively selected for CCR7, so terminally differentiated effector memory CD45RA+ cells were left out. The data were produced by immunoSEQ multiplex PCR, yet TCRdb's version contains in-frame clones alone and is incomplete. The sample records millions of clones, roughly 95% being singletons. Input material: naive CD8+ T cells sorted from blood. The receptors shown here come from a man aged 18 to 30 in good health.

The V call is TRBV5-6, the J call TRBJ2-5, with D perhaps given as TRBD1 or TRBD2 (6 bases each). The CDR3 loop spans 19 amino acids. The germline V gene has CDR1 SGHDT and CDR2 YYEEEE. With 4 bases removed from V and 5 bases from J, the gap between germline ends came to 30 bases. The CDR3 reads CASSPAIAGGSWVAETQYF. As DNA, the CDR3 is TGTGCCAGCAGCCCAGCCATAGCCGGGGGCTCTTGGGTGGCGGAGACCCAGTACTTC.

This sequence joins TRBV11-2 and TRBJ2-7, with a possible D match to TRBD1 (5 bases). Trimming took off 4 bases at V and 3 bases at J, with 13 bases between the two ends. This CDR3 is built from 14 residues. CDR1 and CDR2 from the germline V gene are SGHAT and FQNNGV. The CDR3 DNA sequence: TGTGCCAGCAGCTCCCCATTAAGGGGCTACGAGCAGTACTTC. Its translation is CASSSPLRGYEQYF.

V is TRBV7-9 and J is TRBJ2-5; TRBD2 agrees at 7 bases. Germline V gene sequence: CDR1 SEHNR, CDR2 FQNEAQ (reference sequence). V shed 5 bases and J 3 bases; nucleotides not matched to a gene: 9. CDR3 length: 15 amino acids. The CDR3 region has the DNA TGTGCCAGCAGCCCCAGGGTGAGCGGGAAAGAGACCCAGTACTTC. This sequence encodes CASSPRVSGKETQYF.

The genes are TRBV27 and TRBJ2-1, with TRBD2 matching over 14 bases. CDR1 MNHEY and CDR2 SMNVEV come from the germline V gene (reference sequence). Unmatched junction bases numbered 3, after V lost 1 base and J lost 4 bases. The CDR3 runs 17 residues. Here the CDR3 reads CASSLLGLAGEYNEQFF. Written as DNA, the CDR3 is TGTGCCAGCAGTTTATTGGGACTAGCGGGGGAGTACAATGAGCAGTTCTTC.

The chain couples TRBV9 to TRBJ2-1; possible D gene TRBD2, 6 bases. The CDR3 consists of 17 residues. Germline-derived CDR1 and CDR2 are SGDLS and YYNGEE. Trimming removed 0 bases from V and 5 bases from J, with 18 bases in between. The CDR3 region is CASSVEWAGPPHNEQFF. CDR3 coding DNA: TGTGCCAGCAGCGTAGAGTGGGCGGGGCCTCCCCACAATGAGCAGTTCTTC.

The V and J genes are TRBV5-1 and TRBJ1-2; tentative D call: TRBD1 (5 bases). Germline lookup yields CDR1 SGHRS and CDR2 YFSETQ. V was trimmed by 3 bases and J by 3 bases, leaving 18 bases between them. The CDR3 covers 16 residues. CDR3 region: CASSWDGEFNYYGYTF. The CDR3 coding sequence is TGCGCCAGCAGCTGGGACGGGGAGTTTAATTACTATGGCTACACCTTC.

The J gene is TRBJ2-7, the V gene TRBV5-4; possible D gene TRBD1, 6 bases. This CDR3 comprises 13 residues. Germline V gene sequence: CDR1 SGHNT, CDR2 YYREEE (reference sequence). V was trimmed by 7 bases and J by 0 bases, leaving 11 bases between them. The CDR3 DNA reads TGTGCCAGCGGCCGGGACAACTCCTACGAGCAGTACTTC. As protein: CASGRDNSYEQYF.

This chain joins TRBV10-3 and TRBJ2-2, with D tentatively TRBD1 (7 bases). The CDR3 contains 16 residues. Trimming removed 9 bases at V and 6 bases at J, with 23 bases between. Germline loops: CDR1 ENHRY, CDR2 SYGVKD. The DNA of the CDR3 is TGTGCCATTTCGGGGGTACAGGGGACCGACGCCGGGGAGCTGTTTTTT. Its protein product is CAISGVQGTDAGELFF.

Comment on this clone: At the DNA level, this CDR3 is encoded by other sequences in the same sample as well. The chain employs TRBV19 and TRBJ2-7; 7 positions match TRBD1. The J segment lost 0 bases and the V segment lost 5 bases, leaving 4 bases of the junction unmatched. Germline CDR1 LNHDA, CDR2 SQIVND (reference sequence). The CDR3 is made up of 14 amino acids. The CDR3 DNA is TGTGCCAGTAGTCCTAGGGACAGCTCCTACGAGCAGTACTTC. Encoded protein: CASSPRDSSYEQYF. The full variable domain, completed using reference TRBV19 and TRBJ2-7, is DGGITQSPKYLFRKEGQNVTLSCEQNLNHDAMYWYRQDPGQGLRLIYYSQIVNDFQKGDIAEGYSVSREKKESFPLTVTSAQKNPTAFYLCASSPRDSSYEQYFGPGTRLTVT.

This clone has more than one count but fewer than ten. The V and J genes are TRBV30 and TRBJ2-7; D remains unclear. V was shortened by 5 bases and J by 2 bases, with 10 bases between the two germline ends. In germline, CDR1 is GTSNPN, CDR2 SVGIG (reference sequence). The CDR3 runs to 12 residues. As DNA, the CDR3 is TGTGCCTGGGCAGGTATGGCCTACGAGCAGTACTTC. The encoded protein is CAWAGMAYEQYF.

The chain uses TRBV2 and TRBJ1-3; 7 nucleotides match TRBD1. The V segment lost 7 bases and the J segment 0 bases; nucleotides outside the gene matches: 6. Per germline, CDR1 SNHLY and CDR2 FYNNEI. The CDR3 is 15 amino acids. For the CDR3, the DNA is TGTGCCAGCACCAAGGGACAGATCTCTGGAAACACCATATATTTT. Amino acids: CASTKGQISGNTIYF.

The gene calls are TRBV6-1 and TRBJ2-1, with D possibly being TRBD1 or TRBD2 (5 bases each). V was trimmed by 7 bases and J by 6 bases, leaving 10 bases between them. The CDR3 has 12 residues. CDR1 MNHNS and CDR2 SASEGT come from the germline V gene. Written as DNA, the CDR3 is TGTGCCAGCAAGAGGGGCAGCAATGAGCAGTTCTTC. Amino acids: CASKRGSNEQFF.